This T cell receptor (beta chain) originates from a study of monozygotic twins with inflammatory bowel disease. From the 5' RACE reads, TCRdb lists one entry per CDR3 protein and no DNA. This table lists around 380,000 distinct CDR3 sequences. Per the germline V gene, CDR1 is SGDLS and CDR2 is YYNGEE. CDR3 length equals 16 residues. About this clonotype itself: What it recognizes is unknown.

Study-level results: Twins classed as concordant or discordant showed no difference in repertoire similarity, possibly from limited power. The existence of one strong signal or clonotype linked to IBD lacked support.

Specimen: blood. This TCR was recovered from a human donor with ulcerative colitis or Crohn's disease, or a healthy co-twin of an affected twin (not recorded which). The chain has TRBV9 and TRBJ1-5. This CDR3 reads CASSVGPNGRNQPQHF.